These 13 T cell receptor beta chains were sequenced from one sample in a study of Ad26.COV2.S vaccination and SARS-CoV-2 variants. Indicated treatment: roughly 20 received Ad26.COV2.S at low or high dose, single or two shots; about 5 received placebo; per-sample allocation not given. Collection of samples fell on day 63 after the first vaccine or placebo injection. Assay: immunoSEQ multiplex PCR; the TCRdb copy retains only in-frame clones and omits some. Of more than 300,000 clones detected, 80% to 90% appear once; the ten largest clones hold 5%. Sequenced here: peripheral blood, sampled in a trial of Ad26.COV2.S vaccine versus placebo. The receptors were sampled from a person between 18 and 59 years old who received the Ad26.COV2.S COVID-19 vaccine or a placebo.

The chain carries TRBV2 and TRBJ1-1, with D perhaps TRBD1 (6 bases). Germline assignment: CDR1 SNHLY and CDR2 FYNNEI. V dropped 5 bases and J dropped 3 bases, with 19 bases sitting between them. The CDR3 runs 16 residues. In DNA form, the CDR3 reads TGTGCCAGCAGTAGAGGGGGAAATTTGGCCGACACTGAAGCTTTCTTT. The encoded protein is CASSRGGNLADTEAFF.

V and J are TRBV6-5 and TRBJ1-2; D ambiguous. The CDR3 is made up of 14 amino acids. CDR1 and CDR2 (germline): MNHEY, SVGAGI. Trimming took off 4 bases at V and 4 bases at J, with 13 bases between the two ends. In nucleotides, the CDR3 is TGTGCCAGCAGTTCTCCCGGTGAGACCTATGGCTACACCTTC. Protein product: CASSSPGETYGYTF.

The rearrangement links TRBV4-2 to TRBJ2-2, with a tentative D call TRBD2 (7 bases). CDR1 is LGHNA and CDR2 is YNFKEQ in the germline V gene. The ends were cut back, 4 bases at V and 3 bases at J, with 15 bases in the middle. The CDR3 is made up of 16 amino acids. CDR3 sequence: CASSRSSGGDTGELFF. The CDR3 DNA reads as TGTGCCAGCAGCCGATCGTCGGGGGGCGACACCGGGGAGCTGTTTTTT.

The rearrangement uses TRBV4-1 and TRBJ2-1; 11 nucleotides agree with TRBD2. V lost 1 base, J lost 10 bases, and 3 bases stayed unmatched. Germline V lookup: CDR1 MGHRA, CDR2 YSYEKL. The CDR3 sequence is 14 residues long. CDR3 coding DNA: TGCGCCAGCAGCCAAGTAGCGGGGGGGGAAGAGCAGTTCTTC. Encoded protein: CASSQVAGGEEQFF.

This chain joins TRBV24-1 and TRBJ2-1, with 8 bases lining up with TRBD1. Per the germline V gene, CDR1 is KGHDR and CDR2 is SFDVKD. V was pared by 5 bases and J by 7 bases, with 3 bases of the junction left unmatched. The CDR3 covers 13 residues. Here the CDR3 reads CATSGQGTNEQFF. In DNA form, the CDR3 reads TGTGCCACCAGTGGACAGGGGACGAATGAGCAGTTCTTC.

The J gene is TRBJ1-6, the V gene TRBV5-4; the D is unclear. The length of the CDR3 is 14 residues. Germline CDR1 SGHNT, CDR2 YYREEE (reference sequence). The V gene lost 2 bases and the J gene lost 1 base, with 4 bases spanning the gap. CDR3: CASSFGSYNSPLHF. Here the CDR3 DNA reads TGTGCCAGCAGCTTCGGGTCCTATAATTCACCCCTCCACTTT. The full variable domain, with the rest looked up from reference TRBV5-4 and TRBJ1-6, is ETGVTQSPTHLIKTRGQQVTLRCSSQSGHNTVSWYQQALGQGPQFIFQYYREEENGRGNFPPRFSGLQFPNYSSELNVNALELDDSALYLCASSFGSYNSPLHFGNGTRLTVT.

V usage is TRBV18 and J usage is TRBJ2-7, with 8 bases aligning to TRBD1. CDR1 and CDR2 from the germline V gene are KGHSH and LQKENI. There are 15 residues in the CDR3. The ends lost 6 bases at V and 0 bases at J; junction bases unmatched: 7. The CDR3 protein is CASSLDRDFSYEQYF. DNA of the CDR3: TGTGCCAGCTCTCTGGACAGGGATTTCTCCTACGAGCAGTACTTC.

This clone has only a few counts. The rearrangement uses TRBV19 and TRBJ2-7; 13 bases are shared with TRBD2. V was pared by 5 bases and J by 4 bases, with 8 bases of the junction left unmatched. The CDR3 consists of 16 residues. Germline V gene lookup returns CDR1 LNHDA and CDR2 SQIVND (reference sequence). CDR3 residues: CASSPGLAGEPYEQYF. CDR3 nucleotides: TGTGCCAGTAGTCCCGGACTAGCGGGAGAACCGTACGAGCAGTACTTC.

This clone showed up just once. This chain links TRBV5-4 with TRBJ2-1; D call uncertain. V gave up 4 bases and J gave up 7 bases, with 9 bases separating them. The CDR3 has 12 amino acids. Germline V gene sequence: CDR1 SGHNT, CDR2 YYREEE (reference sequence). DNA of the CDR3: TGTGCCAGCAGCGATATAGGGAATGAGCAGTTCTTC. This translates into CASSDIGNEQFF.

The rearrangement joins TRBV27 to TRBJ1-1; tentative D call: TRBD1 (5 bases). Germline assignment: CDR1 MNHEY and CDR2 SMNVEV (reference sequence). This CDR3 spans 16 amino acids. V shed 5 bases and J shed 1 base, with 17 bases lying between them. CDR3 region: CASSGRGGAPNTEAFF. CDR3 DNA: TGTGCCAGCAGTGGGCGCGGGGGTGCCCCGAACACTGAAGCTTTCTTT.

The gene calls are TRBV28 and TRBJ2-7; D gene unclear. V lost 5 bases, J lost 4 bases, and 9 bases lay in between. CDR3 length: 12 residues. Per germline, CDR1 MDHEN and CDR2 SYDVKM. Here the CDR3 DNA reads TGTGCCAGCAGTCCGGGTGCTTACGAGCAGTACTTC. This gives the protein CASSPGAYEQYF.

The V gene is TRBV28, the J gene TRBJ1-1; no clear D gene. V shed 5 bases and J shed 2 bases, with 21 bases lying between them. Germline V CDR1 and CDR2: MDHEN, SYDVKM. The CDR3 loop spans 17 amino acids. CDR3: CASSPYTPISQNTEAFF. The CDR3 nucleotides are TGTGCCAGCAGTCCGTACACCCCGATATCTCAAAACACTGAAGCTTTCTTT.

The chain couples TRBV9 to TRBJ2-3; D is undetermined. The length of the CDR3 is 15 residues. The germline V and J ends were trimmed by 4 bases and 0 bases, with 12 bases remaining between them. The germline V gene has CDR1 SGDLS and CDR2 YYNGEE. In nucleotides, the CDR3 is TGTGCCAGCAGCCTGTACTCGACTAGCACAGATACGCAGTATTTT. It translates to CASSLYSTSTDTQYF.